A selection of T cell receptor beta chains follows, all from one sample in a study of cytomegalovirus exposure and HLA in healthy donors. Sequencing used immunoSEQ multiplex PCR; TCRdb keeps in-frame clones, though not all of them. Of about 140,000 clones listed, approximately 93% were seen once; the top ten hold 0.6% to 0.8%. The sequencing input was PBMCs. These receptors were taken from a man aged 18 to 29 in good health and CMV-seronegative. CDR3s leave out the opening cysteine and the closing phenylalanine or tryptophan. Not all rows give a size; the values are once, few, many and, for expanded clones, a class.

v_gene: TRBV15; abundance: NA; j_gene: TRBJ2-2; CDR3aa: ATSLGGQGRTGELF
v_gene: TRBV11-2; abundance: NA; j_gene: TRBJ2-5; CDR3aa: ASSLTVSGYQETQY
v_gene: TRBV4-1; abundance: NA; j_gene: TRBJ2-1; CDR3aa: ASKSGSNEQF
v_gene: TRBV5-4; abundance: NA; j_gene: TRBJ2-7; CDR3aa: ASSLVGGLGEQY
v_gene: TRBV10-2; abundance: NA; j_gene: TRBJ1-3; CDR3aa: ASEPTTGAGNTIY
v_gene: TRBV7-8; abundance: NA; j_gene: TRBJ2-5; CDR3aa: ASSLGSGETQY
v_gene: TRBV19; abundance: NA; j_gene: TRBJ1-2; CDR3aa: ASTRGSNYGYT
v_gene: TRBV10-3; abundance: NA; j_gene: TRBJ2-1; CDR3aa: AISEGGTPNNEQF
v_gene: TRBV5-4; abundance: NA; j_gene: TRBJ2-2; CDR3aa: ASSVDRVTGELF
v_gene: TRBV30; abundance: once; j_gene: TRBJ1-2; CDR3aa: AWSGGTFGYT
v_gene: TRBV19; abundance: once; j_gene: TRBJ2-7; CDR3aa: ASTLAAGLSYEQY
v_gene: TRBV13; abundance: NA; j_gene: TRBJ2-4; CDR3aa: ASSPRVSGGKNIQY
v_gene: TRBV15; abundance: NA; j_gene: TRBJ2-5; CDR3aa: ATSRDARDSLQETQY
v_gene: TRBV6-1; abundance: NA; j_gene: TRBJ1-3; CDR3aa: ASSEWDRGANTIY
v_gene: TRBV28; abundance: NA; j_gene: TRBJ1-1; CDR3aa: AIQGQGLNTEAF
v_gene: TRBV7-9; abundance: NA; j_gene: TRBJ1-5; CDR3aa: ASSPQQGYPAPQPQH
v_gene: TRBV5-1; abundance: NA; j_gene: TRBJ1-1; CDR3aa: ASSLKGATEAF
v_gene: TRBV9; abundance: NA; j_gene: TRBJ1-5; CDR3aa: ASSVDGGLNQPQH
v_gene: TRBV4-2; abundance: NA; j_gene: TRBJ2-5; CDR3aa: ASSQVSGGAQETQY
v_gene: TRBV28; abundance: NA; j_gene: TRBJ1-1; CDR3aa: ASSPGGAGNTEAF
v_gene: TRBV9; abundance: NA; j_gene: TRBJ2-5; CDR3aa: ASSKLASETQY
v_gene: TRBV15; abundance: NA; j_gene: TRBJ2-1; CDR3aa: ATSRGHPYVRAANEQF
v_gene: TRBV19; abundance: NA; j_gene: TRBJ1-2; CDR3aa: ASRGDVLYGYT
v_gene: TRBV7-8; abundance: NA; j_gene: TRBJ2-5; CDR3aa: ASTLRDSGETQY
v_gene: TRBV5-6; abundance: NA; j_gene: TRBJ2-1; CDR3aa: ASSFLRTGRGWNEQF
v_gene: TRBV6-5; abundance: NA; j_gene: TRBJ2-2; CDR3aa: ASSLSGAGELF
v_gene: TRBV15; abundance: NA; j_gene: TRBJ2-1; CDR3aa: ATSRETSGVNNEQF
v_gene: TRBV9; abundance: NA; j_gene: TRBJ1-3; CDR3aa: ASSPQGSGNTIY
v_gene: TRBV11-2; abundance: NA; j_gene: TRBJ2-3; CDR3aa: ASSLTTFTDTQY
v_gene: TRBV9; abundance: NA; j_gene: TRBJ1-2; CDR3aa: ASSTGGDYGYT
v_gene: TRBV19; abundance: NA; j_gene: TRBJ2-5; CDR3aa: ASSRTGALGETQY
v_gene: TRBV7-6; abundance: NA; j_gene: TRBJ2-3; CDR3aa: ASSLDRSTDTQY
v_gene: TRBV21-1; abundance: NA; j_gene: TRBJ2-6; CDR3aa: ASSKLQGEPGANVLT
v_gene: TRBV4-3; abundance: NA; j_gene: TRBJ2-5; CDR3aa: ASSHENYIQETQY
v_gene: TRBV9; abundance: NA; j_gene: TRBJ1-1; CDR3aa: ASSDSLNTEAF
v_gene: TRBV11-2; abundance: few; j_gene: TRBJ2-5; CDR3aa: ASSGGGWAQY
v_gene: TRBV5-5; abundance: NA; j_gene: TRBJ1-4; CDR3aa: ASSLDSTNEKLF
v_gene: TRBV5-1; abundance: NA; j_gene: TRBJ1-4; CDR3aa: ASSLGQGLSNEKLF
v_gene: TRBV11-2; abundance: NA; j_gene: TRBJ1-5; CDR3aa: ASSLVGGNQPQH
v_gene: TRBV5-1; abundance: NA; j_gene: TRBJ1-1; CDR3aa: ASSLVGTGGPNTEAF
v_gene: TRBV4-1; abundance: NA; j_gene: TRBJ1-4; CDR3aa: ASSFTGLPNEKLF
v_gene: TRBV6-5; abundance: once; j_gene: TRBJ1-6; CDR3aa: ASRSRNSPLH